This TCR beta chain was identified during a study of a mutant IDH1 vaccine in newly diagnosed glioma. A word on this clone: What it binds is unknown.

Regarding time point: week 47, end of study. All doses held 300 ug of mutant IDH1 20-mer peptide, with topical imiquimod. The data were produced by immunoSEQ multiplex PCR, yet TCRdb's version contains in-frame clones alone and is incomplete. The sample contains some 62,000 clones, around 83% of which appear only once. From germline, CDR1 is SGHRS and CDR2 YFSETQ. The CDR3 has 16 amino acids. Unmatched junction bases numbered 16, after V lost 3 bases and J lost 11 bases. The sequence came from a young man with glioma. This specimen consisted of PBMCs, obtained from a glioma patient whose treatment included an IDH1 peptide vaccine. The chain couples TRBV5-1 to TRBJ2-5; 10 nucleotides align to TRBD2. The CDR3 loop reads CASSSRGERGGRAQYF. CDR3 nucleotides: TGCGCCAGCAGCTCCAGAGGGGAGCGGGGGGGCCGGGCGCAGTACTTC.